These 18 T cell receptor beta chains were sequenced from one sample in a study of technical replicates of blood from several donors. Data came from immunoSEQ multiplex PCR; TCRdb stores just in-frame clones and leaves some out. Of tens of thousands of clones listed, nearly 99% are singletons. Sequences were obtained from T cells isolated from PBMCs. Source of these receptors: a human donor in good health.

This chain uses TRBV28 with TRBJ1-2; the D is unclear. Trimming took 5 bases from V and 4 from J, leaving 5 bases between them. The CDR3 extends over 11 amino acids. Per the germline V gene, CDR1 is MDHEN and CDR2 is SYDVKM. CDR3 DNA: TGTGCCAGCAGTGATAGCTATGGCTACACCTTC. This encodes CASSDSYGYTF.

V and J are TRBV7-9 and TRBJ1-2, with no clear D. Trimming took off 5 bases at V and 4 bases at J, with 11 bases between the two ends. The CDR3 covers 13 residues. Looked up from germline, CDR1 is SEHNR and CDR2 is FQNEAQ (reference sequence). For the CDR3, the DNA is TGTGCCAGCAGCCAAGCTTCCGTCTATGGCTACACCTTC. It translates to CASSQASVYGYTF.

The V and J genes are TRBV5-1 and TRBJ2-7; 7 bases are a match to TRBD1. V lost 3 bases and J lost 5; bases outside the gene matches: 8. Germline V gene lookup returns CDR1 SGHRS and CDR2 YFSETQ. The CDR3 totals 14 residues. Here the CDR3 reads CASSYDRERDEQYF. In nucleotides, the CDR3 is TGCGCCAGCAGCTACGACAGGGAACGGGACGAGCAGTACTTC.

This clone was seen only once. The gene calls are TRBV7-6 and TRBJ2-2; a possible D gene is TRBD1 (5 bases). V shed 5 bases and J shed 7 bases, with 11 bases lying between them. This CDR3 has 13 amino acids. The germline CDR1 and CDR2 sequences are SGHVS and FNYEAQ. CDR3 amino acids: CASSPAGIGELFF. The CDR3 nucleotides read TGTGCCAGCAGCCCTGCAGGGATCGGGGAGCTGTTTTTT.

V and J are TRBV7-3 and TRBJ2-1; 10 bases match TRBD2. Germline lookup yields CDR1 SGHTA and CDR2 FQGTGA. The CDR3 covers 17 residues. Germline trimming cut 1 base from V and 4 bases from J; bases unmatched to any gene: 7. The CDR3 nucleotides read TGTGCCAGCAGCTTAAAGTCTAGCGGGAGAAAGTACAATGAGCAGTTCTTC. It translates to CASSLKSSGRKYNEQFF.

This chain joins TRBV9 and TRBJ2-7, with 10 nucleotides matching TRBD1. The CDR3 length is 15 residues. Germline V lookup: CDR1 SGDLS, CDR2 YYNGEE. Trimming took 7 bases from V and 4 from J; bases not matched to a gene: 11. CDR3 amino acids: CASAAGQGFLYEQYF. In DNA, the CDR3 is TGTGCCAGCGCCGCGGGACAGGGGTTTTTGTACGAGCAGTACTTC.

CDR3 DNA sequence: TGTGCCAGTAGTATATTCGGGACTAGCGGGAGCTCCTACAATGAGCAGTTCTTC. Its translation: CASSIFGTSGSSYNEQFF. The chain recombines TRBV19 with TRBJ2-1, with TRBD2 identical over 14 bases. Germline values: CDR1 LNHDA, CDR2 SQIVND (reference sequence). V gave up 2 bases and J gave up 0 bases; unmatched junction bases: 3. The CDR3 runs 18 residues.

The chain joins TRBV7-9 to TRBJ1-2; unclear D gene. Trimming cost V 1 base and J 9 bases, with 12 bases left between them. Germline values: CDR1 SEHNR, CDR2 FQNEAQ (reference sequence). The CDR3 length is 13 residues. CDR3: CASSLDGGMRYTF. Here the CDR3 DNA reads TGTGCCAGCAGCTTAGATGGAGGGATGCGCTACACCTTC. The variable domain in full, completed from reference TRBV7-9 and TRBJ1-2, reads DTGVSQNPRHKITKRGQNVTFRCDPISEHNRLYWYRQTLGQGPEFLTYFQNEAQLEKSRLLSDRFSAERPKGSFSTLEIQRTEQGDSAMYLCASSLDGGMRYTFGSGTRLTVV.

This clone was seen a few times. For the CDR3, the DNA is TGTGCCAGCAGGAAACAGGGCCCTAGCAATCAGCCCCAGCATTTT. The encoded protein is CASRKQGPSNQPQHF. The V gene is TRBV6-5, the J gene TRBJ1-5; tentatively, D is TRBD1 (6 bases). The V end lost 6 bases, the J end lost 0 bases, and 12 bases lay between the germline ends. CDR1 is MNHEY, CDR2 SVGAGI, per germline. This CDR3 spans 15 amino acids.

This clone has only one observation. The chain links TRBV30 to TRBJ1-4, with TRBD1 matching 11 bases. In germline, CDR1 is GTSNPN, CDR2 SVGIG (reference sequence). V lost 5 bases, J lost 7 bases, and 3 bases stayed unmatched. The CDR3 is 13 amino acids. CDR3 coding DNA: TGTGCCTGGGGGACAGGGGGTGGTGAAAAACTGTTTTTT. Translated: CAWGTGGGEKLFF.

The CDR3 bases are TGCAGCGTTGCGGAGGGGCGTAATGAAAAACTGTTTTTT. Protein product: CSVAEGRNEKLFF. The chain combines TRBV29-1 with TRBJ1-4; D is possibly TRBD1 (5 bases). Trimming cost V 4 bases and J 4 bases, with 10 bases left between them. This CDR3 contains 13 residues. Germline loops: CDR1 SQVTM, CDR2 ANQGSEA.

The gene calls are TRBV21-1 and TRBJ2-7; the D call of TRBD1 is as the table states it, not checked on the DNA. TRBV21-1 is given as a pseudogene. The CDR3 has 18 residues. The CDR3 DNA is TGTGCCAGCAGCAAAGAGCCCCCTAGGACAGCCTGCTCCTACGAGCAGTACTTC. Its translation is CASSKEPPRTACSYEQYF.

In this sample, this clone turned up once. The rearrangement joins TRBV29-1 to TRBJ2-5, with D perhaps TRBD1 (6 bases). The germline V and J ends were trimmed by 5 bases and 1 base, with 8 bases remaining between them. The CDR3 has 12 residues. The germline gives CDR1 SQVTM, CDR2 ANQGSEA. The CDR3 is CSVRQAQETQYF. DNA of the CDR3: TGCAGCGTTAGACAGGCCCAAGAGACCCAGTACTTC.

This chain links TRBV6-1 with TRBJ1-5; 7 bases map to TRBD1. CDR1 and CDR2 (germline): MNHNS, SASEGT. J gave up 4 bases and V 4 bases, and 4 bases lay outside the gene matches. This CDR3 is built from 14 residues. The CDR3 DNA sequence: TGTGCCAGCAGTGGGACAGGTGGAAATCAGCCCCAGCATTTT. This encodes CASSGTGGNQPQHF.

This rearrangement joins TRBV5-1 to TRBJ2-1; 10 bases map to TRBD1. V dropped 2 bases and J dropped 5; count of bases not matched to a gene: 4. Germline V CDR1 and CDR2: SGHRS, YFSETQ. This CDR3 is built from 15 residues. The CDR3 region has the DNA TGCGCCAGCAGCTTCCGGGACAGGGGCGACAATGAGCAGTTCTTC. Protein product: CASSFRDRGDNEQFF.

The gene calls are TRBV29-1 and TRBJ2-5, with TRBD2 matching over 13 bases. The CDR3 has 15 residues. Germline CDR1 is SQVTM and CDR2 is ANQGSEA. V dropped 5 bases and J dropped 5; count of bases not matched to a gene: 8. The CDR3 nucleotides read TGCAGCGTTAAACTAGCGGGAGGGCCAGGGGAGACCCAGTACTTC. Its protein product is CSVKLAGGPGETQYF.

The rearrangement links TRBV4-3 to TRBJ2-3; D not resolved. In germline, CDR1 is LGHNA, CDR2 YSLEER. The CDR3 extends over 13 amino acids. V lost 4 bases, J lost 2 bases, and 7 bases lay in between. CDR3 nucleotides: TGCGCCAGCAGCCTCACGGTCACAGATACGCAGTATTTT. It specifies CASSLTVTDTQYF.

The chain has TRBV4-1 and TRBJ2-7; 11 bases are a match to TRBD2. V lost 3 bases to trimming and J lost 3 bases; unmatched junction nucleotides: 7. The CDR3 extends over 16 amino acids. CDR1 MGHRA and CDR2 YSYEKL come from the germline V gene. CDR3 residues: CASSHELAGAIYEQYF. The CDR3 bases are TGCGCCAGCAGCCATGAACTAGCGGGAGCTATCTACGAGCAGTACTTC.